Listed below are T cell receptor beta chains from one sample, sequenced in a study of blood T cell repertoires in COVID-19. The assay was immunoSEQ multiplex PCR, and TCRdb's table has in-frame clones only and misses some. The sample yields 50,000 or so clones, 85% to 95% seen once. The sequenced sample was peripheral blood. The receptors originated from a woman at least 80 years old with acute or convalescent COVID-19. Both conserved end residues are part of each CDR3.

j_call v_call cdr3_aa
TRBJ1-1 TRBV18 CASSLATGNTEAFF
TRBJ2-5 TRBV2 CASSQGGRGEYQETQYF
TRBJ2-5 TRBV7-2 CASSWTGGQETQYF
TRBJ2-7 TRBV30 CAWRRLGGFEQYF
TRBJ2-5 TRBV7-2 CASSLYSGRAQETQYF
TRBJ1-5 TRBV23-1 CASKQHKKTGWVNQPQHF
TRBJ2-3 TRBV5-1 CASNYGSLDTQYF
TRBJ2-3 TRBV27 CASSGSGLTDTQYF
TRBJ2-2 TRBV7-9 CASSSPTGKNTGELFF
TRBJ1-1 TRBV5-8 CASSLVRQGVVGNTEAFF
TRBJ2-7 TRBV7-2 CASSSAGLTYEQYF
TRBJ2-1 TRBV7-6 CASSLAGGARISNEQFF
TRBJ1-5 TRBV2 CASSEAVGGQGNQPQHF
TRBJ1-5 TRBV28 CASSYQDREHQPQHF
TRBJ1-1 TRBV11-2 CASSQKSGGLTEAFF